Following are 32 T cell receptor beta chains from one sample sequenced in a study of cytotoxic CD8 clonotypes in ibrutinib-treated CLL. Libraries were prepared by immunoSEQ multiplex PCR; TCRdb keeps only in-frame clonotypes and omits some of them. This sample has about 300,000 clones; approximately 79% occur once, and the top ten carry about 5.8%. The sequencing here drew on PBMCs, taken at disease progression, from a patient treated with ibrutinib. These receptors were collected from a human donor with chronic lymphocytic leukemia.

The chain is built from TRBV5-6 and TRBJ2-5, with TRBD2 identical over 8 bases. In germline, CDR1 is SGHDT, CDR2 YYEEEE. Trimming took 1 base from V and 5 from J; bases not matched to a gene: 7. The CDR3 is 15 amino acids. The CDR3 region has the DNA TGTGCCAGCAGCTTGAGACGGGGGGGCCGGGAGACCCAGTACTTC. Amino acid sequence: CASSLRRGGRETQYF.

The chain carries TRBV6-6 and TRBJ1-2; D is ambiguous. The CDR3 covers 14 residues. Germline V gives CDR1 MNHNY, CDR2 SVGAGI (reference sequence). V lost 4 bases, J lost 4 bases, and 13 bases lay in between. The CDR3 DNA follows: TGTGCCAGCAGTTCTGGACGGATGGGCTATGGCTACACCTTC. It is translated as CASSSGRMGYGYTF.

The chain has TRBV9 and TRBJ1-2; 9 bases are a match to TRBD1. Germline V gene data show CDR1 as SGDLS and CDR2 as YYNGEE. This CDR3 is built from 14 residues. V shed 4 bases and J 4 bases; nucleotides not matched to a gene: 5. CDR3 sequence: CASSPETGGYGYTF. CDR3 DNA: TGTGCCAGCAGCCCCGAGACAGGGGGCTATGGCTACACCTTC.

This sequence joins TRBV7-8 and TRBJ2-1; D remains ambiguous. The CDR3 extends over 14 amino acids. Germline CDR1 and CDR2: SGHVS and FQNEAQ. V was cut by 0 bases and J by 6 bases, with 9 bases left in between. The CDR3 coding sequence is TGTGCCAGCAGCTTAGCTGTAGGGTTCAATGAGCAGTTCTTC. As protein: CASSLAVGFNEQFF.

There are many counts of this clone. The chain has TRBV10-3 and TRBJ1-1; 7 bases map to TRBD1. The CDR3 is made up of 15 amino acids. Germline values: CDR1 ENHRY, CDR2 SYGVKD. With V trimmed by 1 base and J by 1 base, 3 bases remained unmatched. In DNA form, the CDR3 reads TGTGCCATCAGTGAGTTCGGGACAGCGAACACTGAAGCTTTCTTT. It is translated as CAISEFGTANTEAFF.

The chain joins TRBV7-7 to TRBJ2-7; no reliable D call. Germline loops: CDR1 SSHAT, CDR2 FNYEAQ (reference sequence). V lost 1 base and J lost 3, with 7 bases in between. This CDR3 has 13 residues. The CDR3 spells CASSLEDGYEQYF. CDR3 nucleotides: TGTGCCAGCAGCTTAGAGGACGGCTACGAGCAGTACTTC.

This clone was recorded a few times. The rearrangement links TRBV9 to TRBJ1-1; perhaps TRBD1 as D (5 bases). V was cut by 3 bases and J by 4 bases, with 16 bases left in between. This CDR3 contains 15 residues. CDR1 and CDR2 from the germline V gene are SGDLS and YYNGEE. The CDR3 is CASSAPLRGGTEAFF. The CDR3 DNA reads TGTGCCAGCAGCGCGCCTTTACGGGGCGGCACTGAAGCTTTCTTT.

This chain links TRBV9 with TRBJ2-3, with unresolved D. This CDR3 is built from 14 residues. Trimming pared 0 bases from V and 6 bases from J, leaving 11 bases between. From germline, CDR1 is SGDLS and CDR2 YYNGEE. The CDR3 is CASSVEPTEDTQYF. CDR3 in DNA: TGTGCCAGCAGCGTAGAACCCACAGAGGATACGCAGTATTTT.

The rearrangement uses TRBV13 and TRBJ2-7; D is undetermined. V was shortened by 2 bases and J by 5 bases, with 10 bases between the two germline ends. The germline CDR1 and CDR2 sequences are PRHDT and FYEKMQ (reference sequence). The CDR3 has 13 residues. CDR3 sequence reads: CASSLTRVHEQYF. The CDR3 DNA sequence: TGTGCCAGCAGCTTAACCAGAGTCCACGAGCAGTACTTC.

The chain has TRBV5-1 and TRBJ2-5; perhaps TRBD2 as D (6 bases). Germline V gene data show CDR1 as SGHRS and CDR2 as YFSETQ. V was clipped by 5 bases and J by 5 bases, with 22 bases between them. This CDR3 has 16 amino acids. CDR3 bases: TGCGCCAGCAGAAACACCGGGACCACCAGCGGGGAGACCCAGTACTTC. Protein: CASRNTGTTSGETQYF.

The chain uses TRBV19 and TRBJ2-1; either TRBD1 or TRBD2 may fit D (6 bases each). Between the trimmed V and J ends, which lost 1 base and 4 bases, there was a span of 14 bases. Germline CDR1 and CDR2: LNHDA and SQIVND (reference sequence). The CDR3 is made up of 16 amino acids. The CDR3 here is CASSIVVGGPYNEQFF. The DNA for the CDR3 is TGTGCCAGTAGTATAGTTGTGGGGGGCCCTTACAATGAGCAGTTCTTC.

The chain combines TRBV16 with TRBJ2-1; TRBD2 matches 13 bases. CDR3 size: 14 residues. CDR1 and CDR2 (germline): KGHSY, FQNENV. With 4 bases clipped from V and 12 bases from J, the junction kept 6 bases outside the gene matches. The CDR3 sequence: CASSPELAGGWQFF. CDR3 DNA sequence: TGTGCCAGCAGCCCGGAACTAGCGGGAGGGTGGCAGTTCTTC.

This clone was recorded once. The V call is TRBV29-1, the J call TRBJ1-4; a possible D gene is TRBD1 (5 bases). CDR1 is SQVTM and CDR2 is ANQGSEA in the germline V gene. With 5 bases removed from V and 8 bases from J, the gap between germline ends came to 21 bases. The CDR3 sequence is 15 residues long. CDR3 protein: CSVWDPRGAEEKLFF. CDR3 in DNA: TGCAGCGTTTGGGACCCCCGGGGCGCGGAGGAAAAACTGTTTTTT.

This rearrangement joins TRBV18 to TRBJ1-5; no reliable D call. V gave up 4 bases and J gave up 3 bases, with 13 bases separating them. Germline V gene lookup returns CDR1 KGHSH and CDR2 LQKENI. CDR3 size: 15 residues. CDR3 coding DNA: TGTGCCAGCTCACAGGCCTACGGGCACAATCAGCCCCAGCATTTT. Residues: CASSQAYGHNQPQHF.

This clone appeared a few times. The V and J genes are TRBV11-2 and TRBJ1-4; D is ambiguous. Trimming left V 0 bases short and J 8 bases short, with 1 base between. Germline V gene lookup returns CDR1 SGHAT and CDR2 FQNNGV. The CDR3 extends over 11 amino acids. CDR3 residues: CASSLDEKLFF. CDR3 DNA: TGTGCCAGCAGCTTAGACGAAAAACTGTTTTTT.

The rearrangement joins TRBV4-1 to TRBJ1-2; 7 nucleotides align to TRBD1. This CDR3 is 16 amino acids long. V lost 0 bases and J lost 1; bases outside the gene matches: 5. Looked up from germline, CDR1 is MGHRA and CDR2 is YSYEKL. The CDR3 DNA is TGCGCCAGCAGCCAAGATGGGACAGCTCTTAACTATGGCTACACCTTC. The encoded protein is CASSQDGTALNYGYTF.

The chain is built from TRBV9 and TRBJ2-3; TRBD2 agrees at 7 bases. The germline gives CDR1 SGDLS, CDR2 YYNGEE. The CDR3 contains 15 residues. Trimming removed 4 bases from V and 0 bases from J; junction bases left unmatched: 5. CDR3: CASSPPSGSTDTQYF. CDR3 bases: TGTGCCAGCAGCCCCCCTAGCGGCAGCACAGATACGCAGTATTTT.

V is TRBV29-1 and J is TRBJ2-7; perhaps TRBD1 as D (5 bases). The CDR3 has 13 residues. V lost 2 bases and J lost 2, with 10 bases in between. Germline V gene lookup returns CDR1 SQVTM and CDR2 ANQGSEA. The CDR3 spells CSVEKGNPYEQYF. Written as DNA, the CDR3 is TGCAGCGTTGAAAAGGGGAATCCCTACGAGCAGTACTTC.

This sequence joins TRBV19 and TRBJ1-3; 8 bases map to TRBD1. The CDR3 spans 14 residues. Germline values: CDR1 LNHDA, CDR2 SQIVND (reference sequence). J lost 2 bases, V lost 6 bases, and 3 bases had no gene match. CDR3 residues: CASRGGQAGNTIYF. CDR3 in DNA: TGTGCCAGTAGGGGGGGACAGGCTGGAAACACCATATATTTT.

The table lists this clone with a few counts. V usage is TRBV27 and J usage is TRBJ2-2; D is perhaps TRBD2 (5 bases). Per germline, CDR1 MNHEY and CDR2 SMNVEV (reference sequence). The V and J ends lost 3 bases and 8 bases respectively, with 10 bases between them. The CDR3 sequence is 13 residues long. The CDR3 loop is CASSFRGSGELFF. The CDR3 DNA reads TGTGCCAGCAGTTTTCGGGGATCAGGGGAGCTGTTTTTT.

The V gene is TRBV5-1, the J gene TRBJ1-1; no clear D. Trimming took 4 bases from V and 0 from J, leaving 13 bases between them. Germline V gene lookup returns CDR1 SGHRS and CDR2 YFSETQ. This CDR3 is 15 amino acids long. CDR3 sequence: CASSPKEALNTEAFF. CDR3 DNA: TGCGCCAGCAGCCCGAAAGAAGCTCTGAACACTGAAGCTTTCTTT.

This chain joins TRBV5-1 and TRBJ2-7; 10 bases map to TRBD1. The length of the CDR3 is 15 residues. Germline loops: CDR1 SGHRS, CDR2 YFSETQ. The V segment lost 4 bases and the J segment 3 bases; nucleotides outside the gene matches: 7. CDR3 DNA: TGCGCCAGCAGCCTGGGGACAGGGGTGCTCTACGAGCAGTACTTC. This gives the protein CASSLGTGVLYEQYF. Full variable domain (rest looked up from reference TRBV5-1 and TRBJ2-7): KAGVTQTPRYLIKTRGQQVTLSCSPISGHRSVSWYQQTPGQGLQFLFEYFSETQRNKGNFPGRFSGRQFSNSRSEMNVSTLELGDSALYLCASSLGTGVLYEQYFGPGTRLTVT.

The chain couples TRBV5-1 to TRBJ2-5, with D maybe TRBD2 (6 bases). The CDR3 spans 13 residues. V dropped 4 bases and J dropped 4 bases, with 11 bases sitting between them. Per the germline V gene, CDR1 is SGHRS and CDR2 is YFSETQ. CDR3 amino acids: CASSKGLGETQYF. The CDR3 DNA reads TGCGCCAGCAGCAAGGGACTGGGAGAGACCCAGTACTTC.

This clone appeared once. The chain uses TRBV2 and TRBJ2-5, with 8 bases matching TRBD2. V gave up 7 bases and J gave up 5 bases; unmatched junction bases: 9. Per germline, CDR1 SNHLY and CDR2 FYNNEI. The CDR3 has 14 amino acids. The CDR3 sequence: CASTAGLAGETQYF. In DNA, the CDR3 is TGTGCCAGCACTGCAGGACTAGCAGGGGAGACCCAGTACTTC.

V usage is TRBV5-1 and J usage is TRBJ2-7; TRBD1 matches 8 bases. Looked up from germline, CDR1 is SGHRS and CDR2 is YFSETQ. The CDR3 runs to 14 residues. The V and J ends lost 6 bases and 2 bases, in that order; junction bases with no gene match: 7. The CDR3 region has the DNA TGCGCCAGCAAACCGGGACAGGTAACCTACGAGCAGTACTTC. Encoded protein: CASKPGQVTYEQYF.

The V call is TRBV7-2, the J call TRBJ2-1; TRBD2 matches at 11 bases. CDR1 and CDR2 from the germline V gene are SGHTA and FQGNSA. This CDR3 region has 19 residues. The V and J ends lost 3 bases and 8 bases, in that order; junction bases with no gene match: 18. The CDR3 loop reads CASSLNSLRSTSGSHEQFF. CDR3 DNA sequence: TGTGCCAGCAGCTTGAACAGCCTCCGGTCAACTAGCGGGAGTCATGAGCAGTTCTTC.

J is TRBJ2-7 and V is TRBV10-2; maybe TRBD1 (5 bases). Trimming removed 5 bases from V and 6 bases from J, with 17 bases in between. The CDR3 loop spans 14 amino acids. Germline values: CDR1 WSHSY, CDR2 SAAADI. Here the CDR3 reads CASSITGWTGEQYF. CDR3 coding DNA: TGCGCCAGCAGTATTACAGGTTGGACGGGCGAGCAGTACTTC.

V gene TRBV7-6 combines with J gene TRBJ2-3; tentative D call: TRBD2 (6 bases). The V gene lost 5 bases and the J gene lost 0 bases, with 15 bases spanning the gap. Germline-derived CDR1 and CDR2 are SGHVS and FNYEAQ. This CDR3 comprises 16 residues. The CDR3 DNA reads TGTGCCAGCAGCCCCCGGCTAGCGAGGAGCACAGATACGCAGTATTTT. This sequence encodes CASSPRLARSTDTQYF. Variable domain in full (rest from reference TRBV7-6 and TRBJ2-3): GAGVSQSPRYKVTKRGQDVALRCDPISGHVSLYWYRQALGQGPEFLTYFNYEAQQDKSGLPNDRFSAERPEGSISTLTIQRTEQRDSAMYRCASSPRLARSTDTQYFGPGTRLTVL.

The chain is built from TRBV11-2 and TRBJ1-2; D not resolved. CDR3 length: 14 amino acids. CDR1 is SGHAT and CDR2 is FQNNGV in the germline V gene. With 0 bases removed from V and 0 bases from J, the gap between germline ends came to 5 bases. CDR3 nucleotides: TGTGCCAGCAGCTTAGATTTGACTAACTATGGCTACACCTTC. Translated, it gives CASSLDLTNYGYTF.

The V gene is TRBV14, the J gene TRBJ2-7, with D possibly TRBD2 on 6 matching bases. The germline V gene has CDR1 SGHDN and CDR2 FVKESK. The CDR3 covers 16 residues. V lost 2 bases and J 3 bases, leaving 17 bases between the germline ends. The CDR3 reads CASSQNPGLDIYEQYF. The CDR3 nucleotides read TGTGCCAGCAGCCAAAACCCGGGACTTGACATCTACGAGCAGTACTTC.

This CDR3 is CASSPGNSGSVGYEQYF. CDR3 coding DNA: TGTGCCAGCTCACCTGGTAATAGCGGGAGTGTAGGGTACGAGCAGTACTTC. The chain uses TRBV18 and TRBJ2-7; 9 bases align to TRBD2. CDR1 and CDR2 (germline): KGHSH, LQKENI. J lost 4 bases, V lost 3 bases, and 13 bases had no gene match. The CDR3 is 17 residues long.

The chain combines TRBV29-1 with TRBJ2-1; 16 bases match TRBD2. From germline, CDR1 is SQVTM and CDR2 ANQGSEA. V gave up 3 bases and J gave up 0 bases; unmatched junction bases: 5. This CDR3 comprises 18 residues. The CDR3 DNA reads TGCAGCGTTGAGCCGGGACTAGCGGGAGGGTTCTCCTACAATGAGCAGTTCTTC. It is translated as CSVEPGLAGGFSYNEQFF.